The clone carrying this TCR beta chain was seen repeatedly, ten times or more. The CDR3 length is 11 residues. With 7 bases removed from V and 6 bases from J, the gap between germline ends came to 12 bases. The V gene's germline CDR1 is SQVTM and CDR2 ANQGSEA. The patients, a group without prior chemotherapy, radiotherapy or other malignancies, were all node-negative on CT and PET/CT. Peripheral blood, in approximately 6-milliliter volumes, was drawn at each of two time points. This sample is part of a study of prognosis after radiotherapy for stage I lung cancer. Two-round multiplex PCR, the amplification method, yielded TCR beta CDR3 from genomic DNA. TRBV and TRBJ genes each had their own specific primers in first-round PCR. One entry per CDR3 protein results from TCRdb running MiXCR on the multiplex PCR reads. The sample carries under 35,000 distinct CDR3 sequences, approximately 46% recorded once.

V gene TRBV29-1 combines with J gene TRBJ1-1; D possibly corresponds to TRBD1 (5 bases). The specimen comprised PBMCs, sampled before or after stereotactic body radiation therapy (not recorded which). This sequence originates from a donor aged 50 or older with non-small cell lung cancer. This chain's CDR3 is CSAAAGPEAFF. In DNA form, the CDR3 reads TGCAGCGCCGCGGCGGGGCCTGAAGCTTTCTTT.